This is a list of T cell receptor beta chains from one sample in a study of blood T cells in healthy people across ages. A single record per CDR3 protein comes from TCRdb applying MiXCR to the 5' RACE reads. The table shows 980,000 or so distinct CDR3 sequences, with about 44% occurring only once. Sequenced material: blood. These receptors came from a man younger than 40 in good health. Both conserved end residues are part of each CDR3. Fields, in order: J gene, clone size, CDR3 length, D gene, V gene, CDR3 protein, CDR3 DNA. D genes are given only for firm matches. A row's size may be missing; if present it is once, few, many or a size class.

J: TRBJ2-6
size: -
length: 16
D: TRBD1
V: TRBV10-1
CDR3: CASSDGQGSGANVLTF
DNA: TGCGCCAGCAGTGATGGACAGGGATCTGGGGCCAACGTCCTGACTTTC

J: TRBJ2-3
size: -
length: 14
D: -
V: TRBV6-5
CDR3: CASSYRANADTQYF
DNA: TGTGCCAGCAGTTACAGGGCAAACGCAGATACGCAGTATTTT

J: TRBJ2-1
size: -
length: 12
D: -
V: TRBV27
CDR3: CASSMTRIEQFF
DNA: TGTGCCAGCAGTATGACCAGAATAGAGCAGTTCTTC

J: TRBJ2-5
size: few
length: 17
D: TRBD2
V: TRBV28
CDR3: CASSWTSGGTKQGTQYF
DNA: TGTGCCAGCAGTTGGACTAGCGGGGGGACGAAGCAAGGGACCCAGTACTTC

J: TRBJ2-4
size: -
length: 19
D: -
V: TRBV4-3
CDR3: CASSQDQGQGRVAKNIQYF
DNA: TGCGCCAGCAGCCAAGATCAGGGTCAGGGGCGAGTAGCCAAAAACATTCAGTACTTC

J: TRBJ1-5
size: few
length: 18
D: -
V: TRBV20-1
CDR3: CSARDPGGRRVGNQPQHF
DNA: TGCAGTGCTAGAGATCCGGGGGGGCGCAGGGTAGGCAATCAGCCCCAGCATTTT

J: TRBJ2-7
size: -
length: 14
D: -
V: TRBV6-5
CDR3: CASSYREGSYEQYF
DNA: TGTGCCAGCAGTTACCGGGAAGGGAGCTACGAGCAGTACTTC

J: TRBJ2-3
size: once
length: 14
D: TRBD2
V: TRBV6-2/TRBV6-3
CDR3: CATVTSGRTDTQYF
DNA: TGTGCCACAGTGACTAGCGGGAGAACAGATACGCAGTATTTT

J: TRBJ2-7
size: few
length: 15
D: TRBD1
V: TRBV6-2/TRBV6-3
CDR3: CASKQGGKSTYEQYF
DNA: TGTGCCAGCAAACAAGGGGGCAAATCAACCTACGAGCAGTACTTC

J: TRBJ2-1
size: -
length: 18
D: TRBD1
V: TRBV7-8
CDR3: CASSDEIGTALPNNEQFF
DNA: TGTGCCAGCAGCGACGAGATTGGGACAGCCCTACCCAACAATGAGCAGTTCTTC

J: TRBJ2-1
size: many
length: 14
D: TRBD1
V: TRBV5-1
CDR3: CASSAAGGYNEQFF
DNA: TGCGCCAGCAGCGCGGCAGGGGGCTACAATGAGCAGTTCTTC

J: TRBJ2-7
size: -
length: 11
D: -
V: TRBV10-3
CDR3: CAISANYEQYF
DNA: TGTGCCATCAGTGCAAACTACGAGCAGTACTTC

J: TRBJ2-2
size: -
length: 15
D: -
V: TRBV7-2
CDR3: CASSAPSANTGELFF
DNA: TGTGCCAGCAGCGCTCCTAGTGCTAACACCGGGGAGCTGTTTTTT

J: TRBJ2-1
size: -
length: 13
D: TRBD1
V: TRBV20-1
CDR3: CSAPRTGVNEQFF
DNA: TGCAGTGCTCCCCGGACAGGGGTTAATGAGCAGTTCTTC

J: TRBJ2-7
size: -
length: 15
D: TRBD1
V: TRBV12-3/TRBV12-4
CDR3: CASSQLRDRGHEQYF
DNA: TGTGCCAGCAGTCAACTCCGGGACAGGGGGCACGAGCAGTACTTC

J: TRBJ1-2
size: -
length: 17
D: TRBD1
V: TRBV7-9
CDR3: CASSWERDGGGGYGHTF
DNA: TGTGCCAGCAGCTGGGAGAGGGACGGAGGGGGCGGCTATGGCCACACCTTC

J: TRBJ2-5
size: -
length: 17
D: TRBD2
V: TRBV7-2
CDR3: CASIKGTSGLNQETQYF
DNA: TGTGCCAGCATCAAGGGGACTAGCGGGTTGAACCAAGAGACCCAGTACTTC

J: TRBJ1-4
size: -
length: 12
D: -
V: TRBV5-6
CDR3: CASSLYGEKLFF
DNA: TGTGCCAGCAGCCTCTACGGTGAAAAACTGTTTTTT

J: TRBJ2-3
size: -
length: 18
D: TRBD1
V: TRBV7-2
CDR3: CASSTVLRDRGLEDTQYF
DNA: TGTGCCAGCAGCACCGTCCTCCGGGACAGGGGGCTTGAAGATACGCAGTATTTT

J: TRBJ2-7
size: -
length: 16
D: -
V: TRBV5-1
CDR3: CASSPTPSTWNNEQYF
DNA: TGCGCCAGCAGCCCCACGCCCTCCACTTGGAACAATGAGCAGTACTTC

J: TRBJ2-1
size: -
length: 14
D: -
V: TRBV7-6
CDR3: CASSLALGHNEQFF
DNA: TGTGCCAGCAGCTTAGCGTTGGGGCACAATGAGCAGTTCTTC

J: TRBJ2-5
size: few
length: 17
D: -
V: TRBV12-3/TRBV12-4
CDR3: CASSFPYRTGLAETQYF
DNA: TGTGCCAGCAGTTTCCCCTACCGTACAGGGTTAGCAGAGACCCAGTACTTC

J: TRBJ1-2
size: many
length: 14
D: TRBD1
V: TRBV7-9
CDR3: CASTPGGGNYGYTF
DNA: TGTGCCAGCACCCCAGGAGGGGGCAACTATGGCTACACCTTC

J: TRBJ2-7
size: -
length: 13
D: TRBD1
V: TRBV10-3
CDR3: CAISPGQGDEQYF
DNA: TGTGCCATCAGTCCGGGACAGGGGGACGAGCAGTACTTC

J: TRBJ1-1
size: few
length: 12
D: -
V: TRBV11-3
CDR3: CASSQGRGEAFF
DNA: TGTGCCAGCAGCCAAGGACGGGGTGAAGCTTTCTTT

J: TRBJ2-3
size: -
length: 17
D: TRBD2
V: TRBV20-1
CDR3: CSASQAGPGLAQDTQYF
DNA: TGCAGTGCTAGCCAGGCCGGACCGGGACTAGCACAGGATACGCAGTATTTT